This T cell receptor beta chain was profiled in a study of radiation and T cells in renal cell carcinoma. Study-wide results and caveats: Top tumor clonotypes rose in blood 2 weeks post-radiation, then contracted.

The time point denotes: blood 2 weeks post-SBRT. Treatment denoted: 15 Gy SBRT to primary tumor, nephrectomy 4 weeks later. Generated by immunoSEQ multiplex PCR, the TCRdb table keeps only in-frame clones and is missing some. The sample lists fewer than 150,000 clones; 88% were seen once. The CDR3 contains 15 residues. The germline V gene has CDR1 MGHRA and CDR2 YSYEKL. V lost 2 bases and J lost 8, with 13 bases in between. With respect to this clone: The antigen remains unidentified.

The J gene is TRBJ1-6, the V gene TRBV4-1; D remains unclear. The specimen comprised blood, sampled from a patient whose treatment included radiotherapy and nephrectomy. This receptor was obtained from a woman between 65 and 79 years old with renal cell carcinoma. CDR3 amino acids: CASSQPHLRDSPLHF. DNA for the CDR3: TGCGCCAGCAGCCAACCCCACCTGAGGGATTCACCCCTCCACTTT.